Listed below are T cell receptor beta chains from one sample, sequenced in a study of T cell repertoires in cytomegalovirus infection. The antigens of these receptors remain unknown. One entry per CDR3 protein, called by TCRdb with MiXCR from the reads. The sample records a few hundred thousand distinct CDR3 sequences, around 40% being singletons. Sequenced here: cultured PBMCs, sampled from culture after CMV antigen stimulation. Source of these receptors: a human donor in good health (CMV status not recorded). Some clones in this sample may be carry-over from other donors' samples. The CDR3 runs from the conserved cysteine through the conserved F or W. Fields, in order: D gene, V gene, J gene, clone size, CDR3 protein, CDR3 DNA. A D gene is named only where the DNA matches it firmly. Some rows mark clone size as missing; the rest say once, few, many or name a class of expanded clone.

>-|TRBV19|TRBJ1-2|-
CASSPSQGFDGYTF
TGTGCCAGTAGCCCGTCTCAGGGGTTTGATGGCTACACCTTC
>-|TRBV11-2|TRBJ2-3|few
CASSPGGGRGPDTQYF
TGTGCCAGCAGCCCAGGGGGCGGGAGGGGCCCAGATACGCAGTATTTT
>-|TRBV2|TRBJ2-3|-
CASRDYRIRDTQYF
TGTGCCAGCAGAGACTACAGGATCCGGGATACGCAGTATTTT
>TRBD1|TRBV6-2/TRBV6-3|TRBJ2-7|-
CASIPGTGTYEQYF
TGTGCCAGCATTCCGGGGACAGGAACCTACGAGCAGTACTTC
>-|TRBV7-9|TRBJ1-3|-
CASNSLSDTIYF
TGTGCCAGCAACAGCCTGTCGGACACCATATATTTT
>TRBD1|TRBV20-1|TRBJ2-7|-
CSARPNRDRGYEQYF
TGCAGTGCTAGACCCAACCGGGACAGGGGTTACGAGCAGTACTTC
>-|TRBV2|TRBJ1-6|-
CASSVPQGNSPLHF
TGTGCCAGCAGTGTTCCGCAGGGGAATTCACCCCTCCACTTT
>-|TRBV3-1|TRBJ2-3|-
CASRRSGSSDTQYF
TGTGCCAGCCGACGGAGTGGTTCATCTGATACGCAGTATTTT
>-|TRBV20-1|TRBJ2-5|-
CSARQMQGQETQYF
TGCAGTGCTCGGCAGATGCAGGGTCAAGAGACCCAGTACTTC
>TRBD2|TRBV20-1|TRBJ2-5|-
CSARSSGRETQYF
TGCAGTGCTAGGTCTAGCGGGAGGGAGACCCAGTACTTC
>TRBD2|TRBV11-2|TRBJ2-7|-
CASSLMAGVGYEQYF
TGTGCCAGCAGCTTAATGGCGGGAGTAGGGTACGAGCAGTACTTC